The clone carrying this T cell receptor (beta chain) showed up just once. Its antigen is unidentified. One junction end does not reproduce the germline sequence, and a read error may be involved. Per the germline V gene, CDR1 is GTSNPN and CDR2 is SVGIG (reference sequence). The CDR3 covers 11 residues. The entry originates in a study of cytomegalovirus exposure and HLA in healthy donors. Study conclusions and caveats: The investigators catalogued under 200 TCR beta chains as cytomegalovirus-associated. When the data were analyzed later, several of the most significant clusters appeared to be linked to common viral pathogens.

60 Vbeta and 13 Jbeta primers were used in PCR. Profiled with immunoSEQ multiplex PCR; TCRdb holds only in-frame clones, not every one. The table includes over 30,000 clones, about 60% detected once. The V and J genes are TRBV30 and TRBJ1-3; D gene uncertain. Sequences were obtained from PBMCs. The origin of this receptor is a man over 45 in good health and CMV-seropositive. This CDR3 reads CAISLRNTIYF. CDR3 in DNA: TGCGCTATAAGTCTCCGAAACACCATATATTTT. Full variable domain (remainder filled in from reference TRBV30 and TRBJ1-3): SQTIHQWPATLVQPVGSPLSLECTVEGTSNPNLYWYRQAAGRGLQLLFYSVGIGQISSEVPQNLSASRPQDRQFILSSKKLLLSDSGFYLCAISLRNTIYFGEGSWLTVV.